This TCR beta chain is from a study of T-cell memory formation after mild COVID-19. Whole-study context: Largely donor-specific sequence clusters came from a couple of donors.

From 5'RACE with constant-segment primers came TCR alpha and TCR beta cDNA libraries that carried sample barcodes and UMIs. TCRdb re-called the 5' RACE reads through MiXCR, storing one row per CDR3 protein. The sample has roughly 250,000 distinct CDR3 sequences; over 15% are singletons. General study findings and limits: Clonal second-wave expansions that peaked on day 37 had unconfirmed SARS-CoV-2 specificity. Day 15 to 85 contracting clones showed balanced CD4/CD8; later expanders leaned CD4+.

As concerns this clonotype: The antigen is undetermined.

Germline V gene lookup returns CDR1 SGHRS and CDR2 YFSETQ. The CDR3 is 16 amino acids. Trimming took off 0 bases at V and 1 base at J, with 10 bases between the two ends. The sample consisted of PBMCs or a T cell subset sorted from them (not recorded which). This receptor was taken from a man in his late teens or twenties who had mild COVID-19 (a few samples of this study predate the infection). Cell type and time point are not known. The V call is TRBV5-1, the J call TRBJ2-2; D possibly corresponds to TRBD2 (5 bases). The CDR3 spells CASSLAPAGNTGELFF. CDR3 DNA sequence: TGCGCCAGCAGCTTGGCCCCGGCGGGGAACACCGGGGAGCTGTTTTTT.